This is a list of T cell receptor beta chains from one sample in a study of cytomegalovirus exposure and HLA in healthy donors. Using immunoSEQ multiplex PCR, the repertoire was profiled, and TCRdb retains in-frame clones only, with some absent. The data contain roughly 140,000 clones, around 78% of them singletons. Material: PBMCs. The source is a woman between 18 and 29 years old in good health and CMV-seropositive. Each CDR3 is given with its conserved first and last residue. The D gene is left open where the match is weak. Some rows mark clone size as missing; the rest say once, few, many or name a class of expanded clone.

J gene	V gene	D gene	clone size	CDR3 length	CDR3 protein	CDR3 DNA
TRBJ2-5	TRBV5-1	.	.	13	CASSLAREETQYF	TGCGCCAGCAGCTTGGCCCGGGAGGAGACCCAGTACTTC
TRBJ2-3	TRBV5-4	TRBD1	.	16	CATHRPRQGASDTQYF	TGTGCCACCCACCGTCCCCGACAGGGGGCCTCAGATACGCAGTATTTT
TRBJ1-5	TRBV28	.	.	13	CASVQGRNQPQHF	TGTGCCAGCGTCCAGGGGCGGAATCAGCCCCAGCATTTT
TRBJ1-5	TRBV10-3	.	.	12	CAISEEVLPQHF	TGTGCCATCAGTGAGGAGGTTTTACCCCAGCATTTT
TRBJ2-1	TRBV6-4	TRBD1	few	18	CASRVPRTGVLTYNEQFF	TGTGCCAGCAGGGTACCGAGGACAGGGGTGTTGACCTACAATGAGCAGTTCTTC
TRBJ2-7	TRBV28	TRBD2	.	17	CASRRSTSGGNSYEQYF	TGTGCCAGCAGAAGGTCGACTAGCGGGGGAAACTCCTACGAGCAGTACTTC
TRBJ2-1	TRBV6-5	TRBD2	.	15	CASSYSLAGLNEQFF	TGTGCCAGCAGTTACTCCCTAGCGGGGCTTAATGAGCAGTTCTTC
TRBJ1-6	TRBV5-6	.	.	16	CASSLLSGMGNSPLHF	TGTGCCAGCAGCTTGTTATCGGGGATGGGTAATTCACCCCTCCACTTT
TRBJ1-2	TRBV7-2	.	.	16	CASSLAIEDSLYGYTF	TGTGCCAGCAGCTTAGCGATCGAGGACAGCCTCTATGGCTACACCTTC
TRBJ2-7	TRBV25-1	TRBD1	once	13	CASRGQGANEQYF	TGTGCCAGCAGGGGACAGGGGGCGAACGAGCAGTACTTC
TRBJ2-7	TRBV5-1	TRBD1	.	15	CASSLTGVSSYEQYF	TGCGCCAGCAGCTTGACAGGGGTGAGCTCCTACGAGCAGTACTTC
TRBJ2-5	TRBV4-3	TRBD1	once	16	CASSPTGARVQETQYF	TGCGCCAGCAGCCCCACAGGGGCGAGGGTCCAAGAGACCCAGTACTTC
TRBJ2-7	TRBV14	.	.	14	CASSQSGRGYEQYF	TGTGCCAGCAGCCAATCGGGCAGGGGATACGAGCAGTACTTC
TRBJ1-1	TRBV5-4	TRBD1	.	15	CASKKQGAGGTEAFF	TGTGCCAGCAAGAAACAGGGGGCTGGGGGTACTGAAGCTTTCTTT
TRBJ2-1	TRBV5-1	.	.	15	CASSLVQNTYNEQFF	TGCGCCAGCAGCTTGGTACAGAATACCTACAATGAGCAGTTCTTC
TRBJ2-7	TRBV14	TRBD1	.	14	CASSQARGGTGLYF	TGTGCCAGCAGCCAAGCCAGGGGCGGGACAGGTCTGTACTTC
TRBJ1-6	TRBV27	TRBD1	.	15	CASSLYGQGDSPLHF	TGTGCCAGCAGTTTATACGGACAGGGGGATTCACCCCTCCACTTT
TRBJ1-1	TRBV6-1	TRBD1	.	14	CASSVGTGATEAFF	TGTGCCAGCAGTGTCGGGACAGGGGCCACTGAAGCTTTCTTT
TRBJ1-1	TRBV5-1	.	once	13	CASSLGLNTEAFF	TGCGCCAGCAGCTTGGGGCTGAACACTGAAGCTTTCTTT
TRBJ2-3	TRBV5-1	.	.	14	CASSLGSAADTQYF	TGCGCCAGCAGCTTGGGGAGCGCGGCAGATACGCAGTATTTT
TRBJ2-7	TRBV2	TRBD1	.	15	CASSELQGALYEQYF	TGTGCCAGCAGTGAATTACAGGGGGCCCTATACGAGCAGTACTTC
TRBJ2-7	TRBV9	TRBD1	.	13	CASSVEGQTEQYF	TGTGCCAGCAGCGTTGAGGGACAGACCGAGCAGTACTTC
TRBJ1-4	TRBV6-1	TRBD1	.	14	CASSRQGGYEKLFF	TGTGCCAGCAGCCGACAGGGCGGGTATGAAAAACTGTTTTTT
TRBJ2-7	TRBV6-1	.	.	12	CASTGQFHEQYF	TGTGCCAGCACTGGACAGTTCCACGAGCAGTACTTC
TRBJ2-7	TRBV28	TRBD1	.	16	CASSSTTGAGVYEQYF	TGTGCCAGCAGTTCCACTACAGGGGCAGGGGTCTACGAGCAGTACTTC
TRBJ2-1	TRBV4-3	TRBD2	.	13	CASSQGTSGGLFF	TGCGCCAGCAGCCAAGGGACTAGCGGGGGGTTGTTCTTC
TRBJ2-3	TRBV10-1	.	.	16	CASSDYGGESTDTQYF	TGCGCCAGCAGTGATTACGGTGGTGAGAGCACAGATACGCAGTATTTT
TRBJ2-5	TRBV7-9	.	.	15	CASSLGDAGQETQYF	TGTGCCAGCAGCTTAGGGGACGCGGGGCAAGAGACCCAGTACTTC
TRBJ1-1	TRBV20-1	.	.	11	CSARRTEEAFF	TGCAGTGCTAGACGTACAGAAGAAGCTTTCTTT
TRBJ1-2	TRBV7-8	.	.	14	CASSLAGVNYGYTF	TGTGCCAGCAGCTTAGCAGGGGTAAACTATGGCTACACCTTC
TRBJ2-3	TRBV5-5	.	.	16	CASSLVWRGLTDTQYF	TGTGCCAGCAGCTTGGTTTGGCGGGGGCTCACAGATACGCAGTATTTT
TRBJ1-3	TRBV7-9	.	.	13	CASSEGAGNTIYF	TGTGCCAGCTCCGAGGGGGCTGGAAACACCATATATTTT
TRBJ2-1	TRBV7-9	.	.	14	CASNSGGQPNEQFF	TGTGCCAGCAACTCTGGCGGTCAACCCAATGAGCAGTTCTTC
TRBJ1-1	TRBV6-5	.	.	11	CASSYRGEAFF	TGTGCCAGCAGTTACCGAGGTGAAGCTTTCTTT
TRBJ1-4	TRBV5-4	.	.	16	CASSPGDRWRDEKLFF	TGTGCCAGCAGCCCGGGAGACCGGTGGAGGGATGAAAAACTGTTTTTT
TRBJ2-7	TRBV10-3	TRBD1	.	13	CAIRDRLLDGQYF	TGTGCCATCAGGGACAGGCTGTTGGACGGGCAGTACTTC
TRBJ2-5	TRBV7-2	.	.	15	CASSLDLAGQETQYF	TGTGCCAGCAGCTTAGATCTAGCAGGACAAGAGACCCAGTACTTC